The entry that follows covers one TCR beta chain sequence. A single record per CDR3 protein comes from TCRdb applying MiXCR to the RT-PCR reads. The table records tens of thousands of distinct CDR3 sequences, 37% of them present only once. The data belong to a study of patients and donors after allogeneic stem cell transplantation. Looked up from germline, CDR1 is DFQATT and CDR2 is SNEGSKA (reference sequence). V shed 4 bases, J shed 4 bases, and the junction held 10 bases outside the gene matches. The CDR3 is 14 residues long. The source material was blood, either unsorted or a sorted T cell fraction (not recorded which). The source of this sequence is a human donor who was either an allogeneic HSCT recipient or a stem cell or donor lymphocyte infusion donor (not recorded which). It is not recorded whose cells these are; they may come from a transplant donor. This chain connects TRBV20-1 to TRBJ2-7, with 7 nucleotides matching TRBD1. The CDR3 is CSAIGFRRGYEQYF. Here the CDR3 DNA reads TGCAGTGCTATAGGTTTTCGCAGGGGGTACGAGCAGTACTTC.